The rows below give T cell receptor beta chains drawn from one sample of a study of blood T cell repertoires in COVID-19. The protocol was immunoSEQ multiplex PCR, while the TCRdb copy is restricted to in-frame clones and leaves out a portion. Here the sample spans some 150,000 clones, about 80% being singletons. The sample consisted of peripheral blood. Source of these receptors: a man aged 55 to 70 with acute or convalescent COVID-19. Each CDR3 is given with its conserved first and last residue. The D gene is left open where the match is weak. Rows give clone size only sometimes, using once, few, many, or a class for an expanded clone.

TRBJ1-5 | TRBD1 | once | TRBV28 | TGTGCCAGCAGAGGATTGGACAGGGGGCTTTCATTCAATCAGCCCCAGCATTTT | CASRGLDRGLSFNQPQHF
TRBJ1-5 | TRBD1 | . | TRBV27 | TGTGCCACCTCACTCCGGGGCAGGGGGAGCAATCAGCCCCAGCATTTT | CATSLRGRGSNQPQHF
TRBJ2-2 | TRBD2 | once | TRBV11-2 | TGTGCCAGCAGCCCCCTGCGGGGGGGAACCGGGGAGCTGTTTTTT | CASSPLRGGTGELFF
TRBJ2-5 | . | few | TRBV5-6 | TGTGCCAGCAGCACCACTAGGGCGACCGAGACCCAGTACTTC | CASSTTRATETQYF
TRBJ2-7 | TRBD2 | . | TRBV3-1/TRBV3-2 | TGTGCCAGCAGCCATGCTAGCGGGAGGTTCTCCCACGAGCAGTACTTC | CASSHASGRFSHEQYF
TRBJ1-4 | . | . | TRBV4-1 | TGCGCCAGCAGCCAAGATGGGTGGACAGATGAAAAACTGTTTTTT | CASSQDGWTDEKLFF
TRBJ2-2 | TRBD2 | . | TRBV7-7 | TGTGCCAGCAGCCCAAAGGGGGGACTAGCGGGGCGCACCGGGGAGCTGTTTTTT | CASSPKGGLAGRTGELFF
TRBJ2-1 | . | . | TRBV24-1 | TGTGCCACCAGTGATTTTGGTTTTAGTGAGCAGTTCTTC | CATSDFGFSEQFF
TRBJ2-2 | . | once | TRBV19 | TGTGCCAGTAGTATACGGACTCTCACCGGGGAGCTGTTTTTT | CASSIRTLTGELFF
TRBJ2-5 | TRBD2 | . | TRBV4-2 | TGTGCCAGCAGCCACCTAGTGGGAGGACTAGCGACACAAGAGACCCAGTACTTC | CASSHLVGGLATQETQYF
TRBJ1-5 | . | . | TRBV5-6 | TGTGCCAGCAGCTCCAACAGGGCCGATCAGCCCCAGCATTTT | CASSSNRADQPQHF
TRBJ1-4 | . | few | TRBV6-6 | TGTGCCAGCAGTCCCCGGGGGACCCTAGGCGAAAAACTGTTTTTT | CASSPRGTLGEKLFF
TRBJ1-1 | . | . | TRBV5-1 | TGCGCCAGCAGCTTGGAGGGGGTACCCGAAGCTTTCTTT | CASSLEGVPEAFF
TRBJ2-1 | . | . | TRBV4-2 | TGTGCCAGCAGCCGGGAGGCCACTCACGATGAGCAGTTCTTC | CASSREATHDEQFF
TRBJ2-3 | TRBD1 | . | TRBV5-1 | TGCGCCAGCAGGGGACAGGGGCGCACAGATACGCAGTATTTT | CASRGQGRTDTQYF
TRBJ2-5 | . | . | TRBV19 | TGTGCCAGTAGTATTGGAGCCCAAGAGACCCAGTACTTC | CASSIGAQETQYF
TRBJ1-5 | . | . | TRBV19 | TGTGCCAGTAACCGCTTACTGGGCACTGAGATCAGGCCCCAGCATTTT | CASNRLLGTEIRPQHF
TRBJ1-2 | . | . | TRBV12-3/TRBV12-4 | TGTGCCAGCAGTTTAGCCAGTATCTATGGCTACACCTTC | CASSLASIYGYTF
TRBJ1-2 | TRBD1 | . | TRBV2 | TGTGCCAGCAGTACCGGGGACAGCTCTAACTATGGCTACACCTTC | CASSTGDSSNYGYTF
TRBJ2-1 | TRBD1 | . | TRBV11-3 | TGTGCCAGCAGTACCGGGACAGGGAGTAATGAGCAGTTCTTC | CASSTGTGSNEQFF
TRBJ1-4 | . | . | TRBV24-1 | TGTGCCACCAGTTGGCCAGGGCTGAAACTGTTTTTT | CATSWPGLKLFF
TRBJ1-4 | . | . | TRBV7-2 | TGTGCCAGCAGCTCGGGAAAGGTCGGGGAAAAACTGTTTTTT | CASSSGKVGEKLFF
TRBJ1-3 | . | . | TRBV28 | TGTGCCAGCAGTTTAGGGGGGGCGCAAACTGGAAACACCATATATTTT | CASSLGGAQTGNTIYF
TRBJ2-7 | TRBD2 | . | TRBV13 | TGTGCCAGCAGCTACCTGGGACTAGCGGGGGGGCCCTTCTCCTACGAGCAGTACTTC | CASSYLGLAGGPFSYEQYF
TRBJ1-1 | . | . | TRBV6-5 | TGTGCCAGCAGTCGGACAGCGAACACTGAAGCTTTCTTT | CASSRTANTEAFF
TRBJ2-7 | TRBD2 | once | TRBV5-1 | TGCGCCAGCAGCTTGTCACTAGCGGGAGACTACGAGCAGTACTTC | CASSLSLAGDYEQYF
TRBJ2-2 | . | . | TRBV5-4 | TGTGCCAGCAGCTTGAGGCAGGGCACCGGGGAGCTGTTTTTT | CASSLRQGTGELFF
TRBJ2-1 | TRBD2 | . | TRBV7-3 | TGTGCCAGCAGCTTATCCCCACCAGGACTAGCGGGCGCTGGGGGCGAGCAGTTCTTC | CASSLSPPGLAGAGGEQFF
TRBJ2-1 | TRBD2 | . | TRBV19 | TGTGCCAGTAGTCGGCGGCTAGCGGACAATGAGCAGTTCTTC | CASSRRLADNEQFF
TRBJ2-2 | TRBD2 | . | TRBV7-2 | TGTGCCAGCAGCTTAGCTAGCGGGCTGTTGGGGGAGCTGTTTTTT | CASSLASGLLGELFF
TRBJ1-1 | . | . | TRBV19 | TGTGCCAGTAGAAAGGACAGGAACACTGAAGCTTTCTTT | CASRKDRNTEAFF
TRBJ2-2 | . | . | TRBV6-5 | TGTGCCAGCAGTTACTCCGGGGAGTTACGCACCGGGGAGCTGTTTTTT | CASSYSGELRTGELFF
TRBJ2-5 | . | . | TRBV5-6 | TGTGCCAGCAGCTTGTTCAATGCGGGGACCCAGTACTTC | CASSLFNAGTQYF
TRBJ2-3 | . | . | TRBV7-2 | TGTGCCAGCAGCTTAGTGTTCGGGACAGATACGCAGTATTTT | CASSLVFGTDTQYF
TRBJ2-7 | . | few | TRBV7-2 | TGTGCCAGCAGCTTCCTAGCCACCCACGAGCAGTACTTC | CASSFLATHEQYF
TRBJ2-7 | . | few | TRBV28 | TGTGCCAGCAGGTCAGGGTCCTACGAGCAGTACTTC | CASRSGSYEQYF
TRBJ1-1 | TRBD1 | . | TRBV11-2 | TGTGCCAGCAGCTTACCGGGACAGGGGAACACTGAAGCTTTCTTT | CASSLPGQGNTEAFF
TRBJ2-1 | TRBD2 | few | TRBV7-2 | TGTGCCAGCAGCCCCCGTCCCGGGACTAGCGGGGGGGCCAATGAGCAGTTCTTC | CASSPRPGTSGGANEQFF
TRBJ1-1 | TRBD1 | . | TRBV29-1 | TGCAGCGTTGGACAGGGGGCCTCTGAAGCTTTCTTT | CSVGQGASEAFF
TRBJ1-5 | . | . | TRBV2 | TGTGCCAGCAGGAGGGGGGGTTCGGGCAATCAGCCCCAGCATTTT | CASRRGGSGNQPQHF
TRBJ1-6 | TRBD1 | . | TRBV7-2 | TGTGCCAGCAGCTACTCCGGACAGGGTAATTCACCCCTCCACTTT | CASSYSGQGNSPLHF
TRBJ1-2 | . | few | TRBV18 | TGTGCCAGCTCACCACCGGCCTCCCAGGGGTACTATGGCTACACCTTC | CASSPPASQGYYGYTF
TRBJ2-1 | . | . | TRBV3-1/TRBV3-2 | TGTGCCAGCAGCCCTTCCTTCGTCGGTAACAATGAGCAGTTCTTC | CASSPSFVGNNEQFF
TRBJ2-1 | . | . | TRBV7-2 | TGTGCCTCCTGGGGTCAGGGGCCGGGGAATGAGCAGTTCTTC | CASWGQGPGNEQFF
TRBJ2-7 | TRBD2 | . | TRBV28 | TGTGCCAGCACACGCGGGAGCCCCTCCTACGAGCAGTACTTC | CASTRGSPSYEQYF
TRBJ1-5 | . | . | TRBV7-2 | TGTGCCAGCAGCCATCCGGGTTCGCCCCAGCCCCAGCATTTT | CASSHPGSPQPQHF
TRBJ1-2 | . | . | TRBV12-3/TRBV12-4 | TGTGCCAGCAGTTTATACAGCTCTGAGGGCTACACCTTC | CASSLYSSEGYTF